The rows below give T cell receptor beta chains drawn from one sample of a study of shared clonotypes between healthy human individuals. Using immunoSEQ multiplex PCR, the repertoire was profiled, and TCRdb retains in-frame clones only, with some absent. The profile covers over 1.5 million clones, with around 98% appearing a single time and less than 0.55% taken by the ten largest. Sequenced input: naive CD4+ T cells sorted from blood. Receptor source: a man younger than 45 in good health. Both conserved end residues are part of each CDR3. D genes are given only for firm matches. Only part of the rows carry a size: once, few, many, or a class if the clone is expanded.

clone_size: NA; j_call: TRBJ1-1; v_call: TRBV7-2; cdr3_length: 12; d_call: NA; cdr3_aa: CASSFLRTEAFF; cdr3_nt: TGTGCCAGCAGCTTCTTACGGACAGAAGCTTTCTTT
clone_size: few; j_call: TRBJ1-1; v_call: TRBV5-1; cdr3_length: 11; d_call: NA; cdr3_aa: CASRNREGAFF; cdr3_nt: TGCGCCAGCAGAAACAGGGAGGGCGCTTTCTTT
clone_size: NA; j_call: TRBJ2-5; v_call: TRBV5-6; cdr3_length: 12; d_call: TRBD2; cdr3_aa: CASSLGGAGAHF; cdr3_nt: TGTGCCAGCAGCTTGGGAGGGGCGGGAGCGCACTTC
clone_size: NA; j_call: TRBJ2-2; v_call: TRBV28; cdr3_length: 13; d_call: NA; cdr3_aa: CASSPQGTGELFF; cdr3_nt: TGTGCCAGCAGTCCCCAGGGCACCGGGGAGCTGTTTTTT
clone_size: NA; j_call: TRBJ2-2; v_call: TRBV4-2; cdr3_length: 17; d_call: NA; cdr3_aa: CASSQVGGRGTPGELFF; cdr3_nt: TGTGCCAGCAGCCAAGTTGGAGGGAGAGGGACTCCCGGGGAGCTGTTTTTT
clone_size: NA; j_call: TRBJ2-4; v_call: TRBV20-1; cdr3_length: 11; d_call: NA; cdr3_aa: CSGAGFPIQYF; cdr3_nt: TGCAGTGGGGCGGGATTTCCAATTCAGTACTTC
clone_size: NA; j_call: TRBJ2-1; v_call: TRBV5-1; cdr3_length: 15; d_call: NA; cdr3_aa: CASRQVGSEYNEQFF; cdr3_nt: TGCGCCAGCCGCCAGGTGGGGTCCGAATACAATGAGCAGTTCTTC
clone_size: once; j_call: TRBJ2-7; v_call: TRBV21-1; cdr3_length: 17; d_call: NA; cdr3_aa: CASSKVVSRDRDYEQYF; cdr3_nt: TGTGCCAGCAGCAAAGTGGTTTCACGGGACAGGGACTACGAGCAGTACTTC
clone_size: NA; j_call: TRBJ2-6; v_call: TRBV6-6; cdr3_length: 13; d_call: NA; cdr3_aa: CASSYSGANVLTF; cdr3_nt: TGTGCCAGCAGTTACTCTGGGGCCAACGTCCTGACTTTC
clone_size: NA; j_call: TRBJ2-2; v_call: TRBV7-8; cdr3_length: 15; d_call: TRBD2; cdr3_aa: CASSFKRGNTGELFF; cdr3_nt: TGTGCCAGCAGCTTTAAGCGGGGAAACACCGGGGAGCTGTTTTTT
clone_size: once; j_call: TRBJ2-7; v_call: TRBV6-6; cdr3_length: 14; d_call: TRBD2; cdr3_aa: CASRKREGAGEQYF; cdr3_nt: TGTGCCAGCAGGAAGCGGGAGGGGGCGGGTGAGCAGTACTTC
clone_size: NA; j_call: TRBJ1-1; v_call: TRBV27; cdr3_length: 13; d_call: NA; cdr3_aa: CASSRRENTEAFF; cdr3_nt: TGTGCCAGCAGTCGCCGAGAGAACACTGAAGCTTTCTTT
clone_size: NA; j_call: TRBJ2-1; v_call: TRBV11-2; cdr3_length: 15; d_call: TRBD2; cdr3_aa: CASSLNREAYNEQFF; cdr3_nt: TGTGCCAGCAGCTTAAATCGGGAGGCCTACAATGAGCAGTTCTTC
clone_size: NA; j_call: TRBJ1-5; v_call: TRBV5-1; cdr3_length: 15; d_call: TRBD1; cdr3_aa: CASSRDGTGDQPQHF; cdr3_nt: TGCGCCAGCAGCCGCGACGGGACAGGGGATCAGCCCCAGCATTTT
clone_size: NA; j_call: TRBJ2-1; v_call: TRBV9; cdr3_length: 15; d_call: NA; cdr3_aa: CASSPRGGENNEQFF; cdr3_nt: TGTGCCAGCAGCCCCCGTGGCGGGGAAAACAATGAGCAGTTCTTC
clone_size: NA; j_call: TRBJ1-2; v_call: TRBV9; cdr3_length: 14; d_call: NA; cdr3_aa: CASNGRDVNYGYTF; cdr3_nt: TGTGCCAGCAACGGCAGAGATGTCAACTATGGCTACACCTTC
clone_size: NA; j_call: TRBJ2-1; v_call: TRBV5-4; cdr3_length: 15; d_call: NA; cdr3_aa: CASSLDGSSYNEQFF; cdr3_nt: TGTGCCAGCAGCTTGGACGGGAGCTCCTACAATGAGCAGTTCTTC
clone_size: NA; j_call: TRBJ1-5; v_call: TRBV2; cdr3_length: 15; d_call: TRBD1; cdr3_aa: CASRRGTGLNQPQHF; cdr3_nt: TGTGCCAGCAGGAGGGGGACAGGGTTGAATCAGCCCCAGCATTTT
clone_size: NA; j_call: TRBJ2-3; v_call: TRBV5-3; cdr3_length: 17; d_call: TRBD2; cdr3_aa: CARSFTTSGSLVDTQYF; cdr3_nt: TGTGCCAGAAGCTTCACCACTAGCGGGAGTTTAGTAGATACGCAGTATTTT
clone_size: NA; j_call: TRBJ1-1; v_call: TRBV15; cdr3_length: 14; d_call: NA; cdr3_aa: CATSTELRNTEAFF; cdr3_nt: TGTGCCACCAGTACGGAGCTAAGAAACACTGAAGCTTTCTTT
clone_size: NA; j_call: TRBJ1-1; v_call: TRBV27; cdr3_length: 15; d_call: TRBD1; cdr3_aa: CASRLTGPGGAEAFF; cdr3_nt: TGTGCCAGCAGGTTGACAGGGCCGGGTGGAGCTGAAGCTTTCTTT
clone_size: once; j_call: TRBJ2-1; v_call: TRBV29-1; cdr3_length: 12; d_call: NA; cdr3_aa: CSVSRGGDEQFF; cdr3_nt: TGCAGCGTTTCTCGAGGGGGGGATGAGCAGTTCTTC
clone_size: NA; j_call: TRBJ2-1; v_call: TRBV18; cdr3_length: 16; d_call: TRBD2; cdr3_aa: CASSPTASGRAYEQFF; cdr3_nt: TGTGCCAGCTCACCAACGGCTAGCGGGAGGGCCTATGAGCAGTTCTTC
clone_size: NA; j_call: TRBJ2-7; v_call: TRBV5-1; cdr3_length: 15; d_call: NA; cdr3_aa: CASSGVGAKSHEQYF; cdr3_nt: TGCGCCAGCAGTGGGGTGGGGGCAAAATCCCACGAGCAGTACTTC
clone_size: NA; j_call: TRBJ2-2; v_call: TRBV2; cdr3_length: 12; d_call: NA; cdr3_aa: CASHPAPGELFF; cdr3_nt: TGTGCCAGCCACCCAGCCCCCGGGGAGCTGTTTTTT
clone_size: NA; j_call: TRBJ2-5; v_call: TRBV27; cdr3_length: 17; d_call: NA; cdr3_aa: CASSLSVYPRGGETQYF; cdr3_nt: TGTGCCAGCAGTTTATCGGTCTACCCCAGGGGCGGAGAGACCCAGTACTTC